The present TCR beta chain was sequenced within a study of shared clonotypes between healthy human individuals (dated by TCRdb to the early 2020s). Looking at the study overall: The cohort included three men and a couple of women between 18 and 49 years of age. Per donor, three plates each were used for CD4 naive and CD4 memory, two for CD8 naive, and one for CD8 memory. Libraries were prepared and TCR repertoires were sequenced by different laboratories using diverse techniques, in order to increase sequencing depth and limit assay-specific biases. Blood TCR repertoires of about 5 healthy adults were deeply sequenced to estimate repertoire size and the extent of clonotype sharing between individuals. Leukapheresis yielded between about 0.9 and 9 billion PBMCs per donor. General conclusions and limits of the study: Because the study included a small number of donors, the genetic and exposure-history diversity represented was limited. When a few donors were compared, the shared fraction of clonotypes was approximately 5% for naive CD4, approximately 3.3% for naive CD8, roughly 2.5% for memory CD4, and under 0.5% for memory CD8. Rarefaction of sorted-subset datasets indicated incomplete sequencing despite the large sequencing depth. Naive subsets generally had larger estimated clonotype richness than memory subsets. Clonotypes shared by all four sorted-subset donors showed higher generation probabilities than non-shared clonotypes. Sampling was limited to blood, and TCR repertoires in tissue likely differ from TCR repertoires in blood. Pairwise subsampling indicated that sequencing depth was expected to affect the degree of clonotype sharing among donors.

The donors were healthy, HIV-negative adults with no recently reported acute infections or vaccinations. Only Caucasian adults living in Nashville, Tennessee, USA were represented among the donors. CD4+ T cells were enriched by magnetic negative selection, after which naive cells were positively selected on CD45RA and the negative fraction was taken as the memory subset. Blood was obtained by leukapheresis, after which PBMCs were separated by Ficoll-Histopaque density gradient centrifugation and cryopreserved in liquid nitrogen vapor phase. Purity and quantity of every magnetically sorted T cell population were checked by analytical flow cytometry. From each sorted fraction, genomic DNA was isolated and quantified by UV absorbance on a Nanodrop 2000c. Concerning this clone: Its antigen is not yet known. Base qualities are not recorded, but no much larger clone differs from it by a single base.

The trim is 4 bases for V and 2 bases for J, with a gap of 8 bases between the germline ends. The germline V gene yields MDHEN for CDR1 and SYDVKM for CDR2. CDR3 length: 13 amino acids, cysteine to phenylalanine. CDR3 DNA is the only sequence kept; it has 39 bases, read in frame from the first base. Using the deep immunoSEQ assay, TCR CDR3 regions were amplified from genomic DNA by multiplex PCR. Genomic DNA extracted from each cell subset was distributed evenly over all wells of several immunoSEQ 96-well plates, and each plate served as one replicate. Each replicate PCR for sorted subsets received about 180 ng genomic DNA, equal to tens of thousands of T cell genomes. Purified libraries were measured with a Qubit 3.0 fluorometer, size-checked on a Bioanalyzer 2100, and measured again with the KAPA Library Quantification kit. Every immunoSEQ 96-well plate was sequenced on a dedicated single-read 150-cycle Illumina NextSeq 550 flow cell. Per the original workflow: Because only junctional sequences without quality scores were contained in the immunoSEQ output, filtering matching that applied to full-length reads could not be performed. To assign V/J genes and CDR3, sequences were annotated using PyIR, a Python wrapper for IgBLAST v1.9, with IMGT germline references. Reads were filtered out if the reads had weak V/J assignments (E-value above 1e-6), no CDR3, stop codons, out-of-frame junctions, or ambiguous translated residues. V3J clonotypes were defined by identical inferred V gene, J gene, and CDR3 amino acid sequence. The percentage overlap between two repertoires was calculated by dividing the number of shared unique clonotypes by the size of the smaller repertoire. Repertoire richness was assessed with RTK rarefaction, the Chao1 estimator, and Recon v2.1 estimates of unobserved clonotypes. OLGA was used to compute generation probabilities for all TCRbeta clonotypes that the gDNA method yielded from a few donors. Entries here come from immuneACCESS through TCRdb and include only in-frame sequences with V and J called. Some clones fail to appear in such tables; in the studies checked, an unresolved V gene covers under half of the shortfall, and the cause of the remainder is unknown. Clone size and the V and J calls come from that table; the DNA yielded D and trimming. Counted in this sample were approximately 1.4 million clones; nearly 99% of them appeared once. Approximately 0.44% of the sample is in the top ten clones.

This TCR derives from a man aged 25-40 years in good health. The chain is made from TRBV28 and TRBJ1-2, with no reliable assignment of the D segment. The sequenced sample was naive CD4+ T cells sorted from blood. The cell subset or site label corresponds to: CD45RA+ positively selected. The nucleotides read TGTGCCAGCAGTTGGACGGAGAACTATGGCTACACCTTC. It is translated as CASSWTENYGYTF.